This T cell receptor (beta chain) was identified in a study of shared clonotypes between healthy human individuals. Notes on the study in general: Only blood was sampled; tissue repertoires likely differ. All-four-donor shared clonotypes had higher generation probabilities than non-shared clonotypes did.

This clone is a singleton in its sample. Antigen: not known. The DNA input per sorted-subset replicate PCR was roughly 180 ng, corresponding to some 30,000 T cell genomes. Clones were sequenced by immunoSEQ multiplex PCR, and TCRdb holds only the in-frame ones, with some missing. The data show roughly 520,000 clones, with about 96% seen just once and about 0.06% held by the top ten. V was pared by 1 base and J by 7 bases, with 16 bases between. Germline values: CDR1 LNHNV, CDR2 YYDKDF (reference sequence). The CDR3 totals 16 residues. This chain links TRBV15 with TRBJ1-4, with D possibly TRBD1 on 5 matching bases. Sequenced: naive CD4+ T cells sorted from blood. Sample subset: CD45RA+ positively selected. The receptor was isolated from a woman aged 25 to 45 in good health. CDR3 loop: CATSRVAQGLGEKLFF. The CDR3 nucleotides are TGTGCCACCAGCAGAGTCGCCCAGGGCCTCGGTGAAAAACTGTTTTTT.